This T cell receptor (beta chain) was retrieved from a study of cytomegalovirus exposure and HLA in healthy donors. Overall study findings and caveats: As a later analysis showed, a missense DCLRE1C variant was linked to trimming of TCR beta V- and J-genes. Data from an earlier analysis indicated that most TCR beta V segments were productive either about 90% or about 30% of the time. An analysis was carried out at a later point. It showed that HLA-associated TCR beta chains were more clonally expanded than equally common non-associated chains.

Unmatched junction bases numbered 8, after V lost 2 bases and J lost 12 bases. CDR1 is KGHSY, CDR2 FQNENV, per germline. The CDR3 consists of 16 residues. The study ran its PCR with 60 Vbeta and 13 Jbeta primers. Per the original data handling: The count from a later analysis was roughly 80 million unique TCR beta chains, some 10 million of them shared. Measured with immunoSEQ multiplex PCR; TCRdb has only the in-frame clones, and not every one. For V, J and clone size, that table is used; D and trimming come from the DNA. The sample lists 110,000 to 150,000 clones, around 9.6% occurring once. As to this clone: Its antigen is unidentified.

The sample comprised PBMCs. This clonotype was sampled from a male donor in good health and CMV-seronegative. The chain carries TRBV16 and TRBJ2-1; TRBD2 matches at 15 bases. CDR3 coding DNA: TGTGCCAGCAGCCAACTTGGGACTAGCGGGAGGAGAGTGCAGTTCTTC. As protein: CASSQLGTSGRRVQFF.